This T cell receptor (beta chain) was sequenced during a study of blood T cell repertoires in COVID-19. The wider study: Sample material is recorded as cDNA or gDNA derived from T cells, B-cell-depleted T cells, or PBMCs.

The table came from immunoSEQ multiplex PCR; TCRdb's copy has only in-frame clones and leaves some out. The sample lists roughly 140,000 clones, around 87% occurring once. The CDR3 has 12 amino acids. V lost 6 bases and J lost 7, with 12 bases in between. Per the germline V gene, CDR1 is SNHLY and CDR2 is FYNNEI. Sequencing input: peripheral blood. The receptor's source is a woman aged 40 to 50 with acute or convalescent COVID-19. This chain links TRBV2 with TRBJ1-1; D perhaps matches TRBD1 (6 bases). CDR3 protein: CASRKDSYEAFF. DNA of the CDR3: TGTGCCAGCAGGAAGGACAGCTATGAAGCTTTCTTT. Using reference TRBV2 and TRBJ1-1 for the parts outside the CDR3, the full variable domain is EPEVTQTPSHQVTQMGQEVILRCVPISNHLYFYWYRQILGQKVEFLVSFYNNEISEKSEIFDDQFSVERPDGSNFTLKIRSTKLEDSAMYFCASRKDSYEAFFGQGTRLTVV.